The clone carrying this T cell receptor beta chain turned up a few times. The antigen is undetermined. The data belong to a study of T cell repertoires in cytomegalovirus infection. Study-level background: TCR beta signatures that were public indicated CMV infection and matching HLA type. Study-wide results and caveats: CMV-specific TCR beta clonotypes restricted by HLA-C were the ones dominating the ex vivo response.

Germline V gene lookup returns CDR1 SGHDN and CDR2 FVKESK. The CDR3 has 15 residues. Deletions cut 0 bases from V and 4 bases from J, with 12 bases between. TCRdb analysed the reads with MiXCR anew, one entry per CDR3 protein. The table includes roughly 640,000 distinct CDR3 sequences, 24% detected once. The TCR originated in a human donor in good health (CMV status not recorded). Some clones in this sample may be carry-over from other donors' samples. The gene calls are TRBV14 and TRBJ1-2; D gene uncertain. The sequenced material came from CD8+ T cells from PBMCs. CDR3 DNA sequence: TGTGCCAGCAGCCAAGATTCCGGGTTTCGCTATGGCTACACCTTC. It is translated as CASSQDSGFRYGYTF.